Listed below are T cell receptor beta chains from one sample, sequenced in a study of T cells after yellow fever vaccination. Using its own MiXCR run on the 5' RACE reads, TCRdb lists one record per CDR3 protein. Altogether approximately 260,000 distinct CDR3 sequences are present, about 5.2% being singletons, with the ten largest covering about 3.5%. The input for sequencing was CD4+ T cells sorted from PBMCs, taken on the day of the yellow fever booster vaccination. The source is a man aged 18 to 30 who received the YFV17D yellow fever vaccine. Each CDR3 is given without its conserved first and last residue. Where a row states a size, it is once, few, many or the class of an expanded clone; other rows omit it.

clone_size cdr3_length v_call cdr3_aa
. 10 TRBV2 ASSGQSSPLH
. 11 TRBV2 ASTPRSGREAF
many 11 TRBV6-6 ASNSASYNEQF
. 11 TRBV20-1 SVILRGPDTQY
. 12 TRBV20-1 RATRGAGTDTQY
many 10 TRBV5-6 ASSSTYSPLH
. 12 TRBV11-2 ASSFGPGATEAF
. 11 TRBV4-1 ASSQQGYLGYT
many 10 TRBV11-2 ASSLVVGTQY
many 11 TRBV4-2 ASSQQGDSPLH
many 11 TRBV18 ASSPPRADTQY
few 15 TRBV7-2 ASSRQPRTDWALEQF
. 11 TRBV12-3/TRBV12-4 ASSSGQEEKLF
many 15 TRBV7-2 ASSLALGGGRTDTQY
few 13 TRBV7-2 ASSPRGQHTDTQY
few 12 TRBV5-1 ASSSDSMNTEAF
many 12 TRBV7-6 ASSLGTEPSRAF
few 12 TRBV5-1 ASDMAPNTDTQY